The rows below give T cell receptor beta chains drawn from one sample of a study of shared clonotypes between healthy human individuals. Clones were sequenced by immunoSEQ multiplex PCR, and TCRdb holds only the in-frame ones, with some missing. The sample lists some 600,000 clones; about 96% were seen once. The specimen was naive CD8+ T cells sorted from blood. The origin of the receptors is a woman under 40 in good health. Each CDR3 is given with its conserved first and last residue. The D gene is left open where the match is weak. Expanded clones get a size class; other rows say once, few or many, or leave the size out.

clone size,V gene,D gene,J gene,CDR3 DNA,CDR3 protein
-,TRBV20-1,-,TRBJ2-7,TGCAGTGCCAGAGAGGCCTACGAGCAGTACTTC,CSAREAYEQYF
-,TRBV7-9,TRBD2,TRBJ2-5,TGTGCCAGCAGCTTATTGACTAGCGTAGATCAAGAGACCCAGTACTTC,CASSLLTSVDQETQYF
-,TRBV5-4,-,TRBJ1-1,TGTGCCAGCAGCCAAGGGACCGGGGCTTTCTTT,CASSQGTGAFF
-,TRBV27,-,TRBJ1-2,TGTGCCAGCAGTTCGCGGCTCTATGGCTACACCTTC,CASSSRLYGYTF
-,TRBV27,-,TRBJ1-4,TGTGCCAGCAGTCAACAGACTCGAGCAACTAATGAAAAACTGTTTTTT,CASSQQTRATNEKLFF
-,TRBV5-6,TRBD1,TRBJ2-3,TGTGCCAGCAGCTTCCGGGACAGGGGGCAATATACGCAGTATTTT,CASSFRDRGQYTQYF
once,TRBV15,-,TRBJ1-5,TGTGCCACCAGCTCCAGGACAGATAGCAATCAGCCCCAGCATTTT,CATSSRTDSNQPQHF
-,TRBV13,TRBD2,TRBJ2-5,TGTGCCAGCAGCCTCCGGGGGGAGCAGTACTTC,CASSLRGEQYF
-,TRBV27,TRBD2,TRBJ2-3,TGTGCCAGCAGTTACGGTACTAGCGGGAGCTTAGATACGCAGTATTTT,CASSYGTSGSLDTQYF
-,TRBV5-1,TRBD2,TRBJ2-2,TGCGCCAGCAGCGGCTATGGGACTAGCGGGAGGGCTTACACCGGGGAGCTGTTTTTT,CASSGYGTSGRAYTGELFF
-,TRBV6-1,-,TRBJ1-1,TGTGCCAGCACTAAAAGTGGGGGGAGGAACACTGAAGCTTTCTTT,CASTKSGGRNTEAFF
-,TRBV6-1,-,TRBJ2-7,TGTGCCAGTGTAAAAGGCCGCGAGCAGTACTTC,CASVKGREQYF
-,TRBV19,-,TRBJ1-1,TGTGCCAGTAGTATTCCCCGGGGGCGTCTGAACACTGAAGCTTTCTTT,CASSIPRGRLNTEAFF
-,TRBV7-9,-,TRBJ2-1,TGTGCCAGCAGCGAGCCTCTGATCGGTGAGCAGTTCTTC,CASSEPLIGEQFF
-,TRBV7-9,-,TRBJ1-1,TGTGCCAGCAGCCGAGGACAACCGAACACTGAAGCTTTCTTT,CASSRGQPNTEAFF
-,TRBV5-4,-,TRBJ1-1,TGTGCCAGCAGCCCCGTTCCATCGAACACTGAAGCTTTCTTT,CASSPVPSNTEAFF
-,TRBV11-2,-,TRBJ2-7,TGTGCCAGCAGCTTGGCCCATGGCAGGGCCCTTACCTACGAGCAGTACTTC,CASSLAHGRALTYEQYF
-,TRBV19,TRBD2,TRBJ2-2,TGTGCCAGTAGTGTTTGGGCGGGAGTAAGCACCGGGGAGCTGTTTTTT,CASSVWAGVSTGELFF
-,TRBV7-8,-,TRBJ2-5,TGTGCCAGCAGCTTAGTTTGGCGCGGGACCCAGTACTTC,CASSLVWRGTQYF
-,TRBV6-1,TRBD2,TRBJ2-2,TGTGCCAGCAGTGAATACGGGTTGGTAGGCGGGAGGTCCGGGGAGCTGTTTTTT,CASSEYGLVGGRSGELFF
-,TRBV7-2,TRBD2,TRBJ2-3,TGTGCCAGCAGGCCGACTAGCGGGGCAGATACGCAGTATTTT,CASRPTSGADTQYF
-,TRBV7-9,-,TRBJ2-1,TGTGCCAGCAGTATTAACCGTGAGCAGTTCTTC,CASSINREQFF
-,TRBV19,-,TRBJ2-3,TGTGCCAGTGGTAACGGGCCCCCAGATACGCAGTATTTT,CASGNGPPDTQYF
-,TRBV28,-,TRBJ2-2,TGTGCCAGCAGTCTCCAGGGATACACCGGGGAGCTGTTTTTT,CASSLQGYTGELFF
-,TRBV9,-,TRBJ2-2,TGTGCCAGCAGCGGTGGGGGGCACGAGAACACCGGGGAGCTGTTTTTT,CASSGGGHENTGELFF